The entry below gives a single TCR beta chain sequence along with its context. Its matching antigen is unknown. The CDR3 is 16 amino acids. Germline V lookup: CDR1 GTSNPN, CDR2 SVGIG (reference sequence). With V trimmed by 4 bases and J by 3 bases, 11 bases remained unmatched. The data were obtained in a study of cytomegalovirus exposure and HLA in healthy donors. Study-level points and caveats: The CMV antigen specificity of a few CMV-associated chains was confirmed through in vitro analysis. Versus the roughly 700-donor mean, an Asian-associated ancestry cluster reportedly showed fewer N-insertions in a later analysis. Listed as cytomegalovirus-associated were 150 or so TCR beta chains.

Researchers ran the PCR with 60 Vbeta and 13 Jbeta primers. Generated by immunoSEQ multiplex PCR, the TCRdb table keeps only in-frame clones and is missing some. The sample lists tens of thousands of clones; 77% were seen once. Each donor was nominally healthy when sampled (though unrecorded immune exposures were likely). The sequence was obtained from a man aged 25 to 45 in good health and CMV-seronegative. The material sequenced was PBMCs. The V call is TRBV30, the J call TRBJ2-3; 9 bases fit TRBD2. As DNA, the CDR3 is TGTGCCTGGACAGGGACGGGCGGGGGGGGTACAGATACGCAGTATTTT. It yields the protein CAWTGTGGGGTDTQYF.